Shown below are 15 T cell receptor beta chains from a single sample sequenced in a study of blood T cell repertoires in COVID-19. The table came from immunoSEQ multiplex PCR; TCRdb's copy has only in-frame clones and leaves some out. The sample gives 170,000 or so clones, more than 90% of which show up once; 0.53% is in the top ten. Specimen: peripheral blood. The receptors shown here come from a man aged 50 to 59 with acute or convalescent COVID-19.

The J gene is TRBJ2-7, the V gene TRBV5-1; the match to TRBD2 covers 9 bases. The CDR3 contains 16 residues. CDR1 is SGHRS and CDR2 is YFSETQ in the germline V gene. V shed 0 bases and J 4 bases; nucleotides not matched to a gene: 8. CDR3 amino acids: CASSLEGLAGLYEQYF. The CDR3 DNA reads TGCGCCAGCAGCTTGGAAGGGCTAGCGGGATTATACGAGCAGTACTTC.

The V call is TRBV21-1, the J call TRBJ1-1; the D segment call TRBD1 is taken from the table without a DNA check. TRBV21-1 counts as a pseudogene. The CDR3 spans 16 residues. The DNA for the CDR3 is TGTGCCAGCAGCAAACTAGCAGGGGGGCGGCGGACTGAAGCTTTCTTT. This translates into CASSKLAGGRRTEAFF.

The chain combines TRBV29-1 with TRBJ1-5; possibly TRBD1 for D (6 bases). This CDR3 is built from 13 residues. Germline V gives CDR1 SQVTM, CDR2 ANQGSEA. V lost 8 bases to trimming and J lost 9 bases, with 20 bases between them. The DNA for the CDR3 is TGCAGCATAGGGGGAACAGAGTATGGGCCCCAGCATTTT. This translates into CSIGGTEYGPQHF.

The chain uses TRBV9 and TRBJ2-3; 10 bases align to TRBD1. In germline, CDR1 is SGDLS, CDR2 YYNGEE. V trimming: 1 base; J trimming: 4 bases; junction bases outside the gene matches: 3. This CDR3 spans 15 amino acids. The CDR3 coding sequence is TGTGCCAGCAGCGTACGGACAGGGGGAGCAGATACGCAGTATTTT. Protein product: CASSVRTGGADTQYF.

In DNA, the CDR3 is TGTGCCTGGTGGGACAGAGCAAGATGGAACACCGGGGAGCTGTTTTTT. This encodes CAWWDRARWNTGELFF. The V and J genes are TRBV30 and TRBJ2-2, with TRBD1 matching 7 bases. The CDR3 covers 16 residues. The germline gives CDR1 GTSNPN, CDR2 SVGIG (reference sequence). The junction had 10 bases not matched to a gene; V was cut back by 5 bases and J by 1 base.

V is TRBV19 and J is TRBJ2-2; 11 bases agree with TRBD1. The V gene's germline CDR1 is LNHDA and CDR2 SQIVND (reference sequence). There are 17 residues in the CDR3. V was clipped by 4 bases and J by 4 bases; unmatched bases: 8. CDR3 region: CASSRSVGTGGTGELFF. The CDR3 region has the DNA TGTGCCAGTAGTAGATCCGTTGGGACAGGGGGCACCGGGGAGCTGTTTTTT.

This chain connects TRBV7-9 to TRBJ2-1; TRBD1 agrees at 9 bases. The CDR3 contains 15 residues. The germline V gene encodes CDR1 SEHNR and CDR2 FQNEAQ (reference sequence). Trimming took 5 bases from V and 8 from J; bases not matched to a gene: 10. CDR3 sequence (DNA): TGTGCCAGCAGCCAACAGGGGGCGGGAAGAGATGAGCAGTTCTTC. Its translation: CASSQQGAGRDEQFF.

V usage is TRBV5-1 and J usage is TRBJ2-1; 7 bases line up with TRBD2. The CDR3 totals 15 residues. V lost 0 bases to trimming and J lost 3 bases; unmatched junction nucleotides: 3. Germline V gene lookup returns CDR1 SGHRS and CDR2 YFSETQ. CDR3 region: CASSLVGGSYNEQFF. As DNA, the CDR3 is TGCGCCAGCAGCTTGGTAGGCGGGAGCTACAATGAGCAGTTCTTC.

This chain joins TRBV27 and TRBJ1-6; a possible D gene is TRBD1 (6 bases). This CDR3 is built from 15 residues. Germline CDR1 is MNHEY and CDR2 is SMNVEV (reference sequence). Trimming cost V 3 bases and J 4 bases, with 10 bases left between them. CDR3 DNA: TGTGCCAGCAGTTTCCTCAGGGGATATAATTCACCCCTCCACTTT. Protein sequence: CASSFLRGYNSPLHF.

This chain joins TRBV19 and TRBJ1-5, with 9 bases that match TRBD1. CDR3 length: 15 amino acids. The junction had 9 bases not matched to a gene; V was cut back by 6 bases and J by 6 bases. CDR1 and CDR2 from the germline V gene are LNHDA and SQIVND (reference sequence). CDR3 DNA: TGTGCCAGTAGCTACTTGACAGGGGGTGGTCAGCCCCAGCATTTT. Its translation is CASSYLTGGGQPQHF.

This clone was found once. The chain is built from TRBV30 and TRBJ2-3; 10 nucleotides align to TRBD2. Trimming cost V 0 bases and J 2 bases; bases outside gene matches: 5. The CDR3 extends over 16 amino acids. CDR1 is GTSNPN, CDR2 SVGIG, per germline (reference sequence). The chain's CDR3 is CAWSVGTSGATDTQYF. In nucleotides, the CDR3 is TGTGCCTGGAGTGTTGGAACTAGCGGGGCCACAGATACGCAGTATTTT.

Only a few counts were recorded for this clone. The V and J genes are TRBV7-2 and TRBJ1-6; possibly TRBD1 for D (6 bases). The CDR3 totals 15 residues. V gave up 5 bases and J gave up 7 bases, with 15 bases separating them. Germline lookup yields CDR1 SGHTA and CDR2 FQGNSA. The CDR3 sequence is CASSVLTGSNSPLHF. The CDR3 DNA sequence: TGTGCCAGCAGCGTCCTAACAGGGTCCAATTCACCCCTCCACTTT.

V gene TRBV5-6 combines with J gene TRBJ1-2; possible D gene TRBD1, 6 bases. The germline V gene has CDR1 SGHDT and CDR2 YYEEEE. Trimming removed 4 bases from V and 0 bases from J, with 13 bases in between. CDR3 length: 15 residues. CDR3 coding DNA: TGTGCCAGCAGCCCTCCGGGACATACTAACTATGGCTACACCTTC. It specifies CASSPPGHTNYGYTF.

V usage is TRBV5-1 and J usage is TRBJ2-7, with TRBD2 identical over 7 bases. V shed 2 bases and J 3 bases; nucleotides not matched to a gene: 8. The CDR3 loop spans 15 amino acids. CDR1 is SGHRS, CDR2 YFSETQ, per germline. This CDR3 is CASSFLSGARYEQYF. CDR3 nucleotide sequence: TGCGCCAGCAGCTTCTTAAGCGGGGCCCGCTACGAGCAGTACTTC. The full variable domain, completed using reference TRBV5-1 and TRBJ2-7, is KAGVTQTPRYLIKTRGQQVTLSCSPISGHRSVSWYQQTPGQGLQFLFEYFSETQRNKGNFPGRFSGRQFSNSRSEMNVSTLELGDSALYLCASSFLSGARYEQYFGPGTRLTVT.

The chain combines TRBV29-1 with TRBJ2-7; 8 bases fit TRBD1. The V gene end was trimmed by 7 bases and the J gene end by 3 bases; junction bases not matched to a gene: 5. This CDR3 region has 12 residues. Germline CDR1 and CDR2: SQVTM and ANQGSEA. CDR3 nucleotides: TGCAGCGCGTCCACAGGGGGCTACGAGCAGTACTTC. Residues: CSASTGGYEQYF.